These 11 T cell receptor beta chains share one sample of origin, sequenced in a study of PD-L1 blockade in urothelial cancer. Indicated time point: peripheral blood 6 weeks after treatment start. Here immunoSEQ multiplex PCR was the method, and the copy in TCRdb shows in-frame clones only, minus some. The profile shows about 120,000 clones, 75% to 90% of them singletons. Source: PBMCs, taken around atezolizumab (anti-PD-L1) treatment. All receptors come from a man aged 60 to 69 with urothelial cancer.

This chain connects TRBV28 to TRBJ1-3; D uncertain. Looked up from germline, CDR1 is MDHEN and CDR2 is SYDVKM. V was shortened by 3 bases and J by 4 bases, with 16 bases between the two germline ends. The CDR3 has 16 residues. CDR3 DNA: TGTGCCAGCAGTTTCTCAGGCCTCTCCGTGGGAAACACCATATATTTT. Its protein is CASSFSGLSVGNTIYF.

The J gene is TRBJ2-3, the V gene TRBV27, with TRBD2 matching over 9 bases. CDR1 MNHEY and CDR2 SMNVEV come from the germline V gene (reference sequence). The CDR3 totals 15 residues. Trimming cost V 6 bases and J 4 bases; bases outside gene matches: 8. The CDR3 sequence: CASSLLLAGADTQYF. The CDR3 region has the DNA TGTGCCAGCAGCCTCCTCTTAGCGGGAGCAGATACGCAGTATTTT.

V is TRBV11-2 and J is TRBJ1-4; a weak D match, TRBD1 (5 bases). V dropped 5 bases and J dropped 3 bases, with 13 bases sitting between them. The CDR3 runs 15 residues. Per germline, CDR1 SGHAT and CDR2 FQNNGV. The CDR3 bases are TGTGCCAGCAGCGCAAGGGGTAGACCTAATGAAAAACTGTTTTTT. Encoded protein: CASSARGRPNEKLFF.

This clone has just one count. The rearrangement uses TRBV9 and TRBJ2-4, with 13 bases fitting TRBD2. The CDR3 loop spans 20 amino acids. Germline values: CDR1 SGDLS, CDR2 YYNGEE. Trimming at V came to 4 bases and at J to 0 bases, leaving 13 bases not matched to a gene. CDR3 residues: CASSPILAGGLPVAKNIQYF. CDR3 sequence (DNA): TGTGCCAGCAGCCCTATACTAGCGGGAGGGCTACCGGTAGCCAAAAACATTCAGTACTTC.

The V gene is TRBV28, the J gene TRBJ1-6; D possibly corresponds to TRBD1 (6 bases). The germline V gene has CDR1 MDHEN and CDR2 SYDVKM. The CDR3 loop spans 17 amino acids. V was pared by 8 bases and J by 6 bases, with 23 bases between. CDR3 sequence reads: CASGFDPTGTFNSPLHF. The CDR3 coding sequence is TGTGCCAGCGGATTCGACCCGACCGGGACATTTAATTCACCCCTCCACTTT.

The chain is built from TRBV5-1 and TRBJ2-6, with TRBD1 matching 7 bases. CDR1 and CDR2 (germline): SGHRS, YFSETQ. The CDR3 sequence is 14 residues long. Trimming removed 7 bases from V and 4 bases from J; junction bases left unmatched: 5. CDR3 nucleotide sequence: TGCGCCAGCCGCAGGGGGATGGGGGCCAACGTCCTGACTTTC. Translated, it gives CASRRGMGANVLTF.

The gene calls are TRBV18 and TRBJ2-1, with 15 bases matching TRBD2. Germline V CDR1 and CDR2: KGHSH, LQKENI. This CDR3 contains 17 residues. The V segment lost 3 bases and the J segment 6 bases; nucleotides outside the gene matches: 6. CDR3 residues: CASSPGTSGRTANEQFF. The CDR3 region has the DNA TGTGCCAGCTCACCCGGGACTAGCGGGAGGACAGCCAATGAGCAGTTCTTC.

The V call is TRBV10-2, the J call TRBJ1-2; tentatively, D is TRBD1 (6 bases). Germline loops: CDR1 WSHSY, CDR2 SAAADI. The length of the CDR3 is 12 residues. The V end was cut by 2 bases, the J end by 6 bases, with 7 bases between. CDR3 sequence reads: CASSETGNGYTF. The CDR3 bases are TGCGCCAGCAGTGAGACAGGGAATGGCTACACCTTC.

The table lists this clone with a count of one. CDR3 sequence (DNA): TGTGCCAGCAGCCGGCCGGGGGCCGGGGAGCTGTTTTTT. Translation gives CASSRPGAGELFF. The chain employs TRBV7-2 and TRBJ2-2; maybe TRBD2 (6 bases). This CDR3 spans 13 amino acids. Germline V CDR1 and CDR2: SGHTA, FQGNSA. V was pared by 5 bases and J by 6 bases, with 10 bases between. The entire variable domain, with the rest obtained from reference TRBV7-2 and TRBJ2-2, is as follows: GAGVSQSPSNKVTEKGKDVELRCDPISGHTALYWYRQSLGQGLEFLIYFQGNSAPDKSGLPSDRFSAERTGGSVSTLTIQRTQQEDSAVYLCASSRPGAGELFFGEGSRLTVL.

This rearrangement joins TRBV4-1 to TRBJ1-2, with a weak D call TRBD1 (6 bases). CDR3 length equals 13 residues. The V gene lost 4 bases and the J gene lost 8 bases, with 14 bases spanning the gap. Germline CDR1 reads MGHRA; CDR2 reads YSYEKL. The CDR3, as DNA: TGCGCCAGCAGCCGCGAGGGGGGGCAAGGCTACACCTTC. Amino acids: CASSREGGQGYTF.

The CDR3 DNA is TGCGCCAGCAGCCAACAGGGTACTGGAAACACCATATATTTT. Amino acid sequence: CASSQQGTGNTIYF. The chain joins TRBV4-1 to TRBJ1-3; TRBD1 is a possible D gene (5 bases). V lost 2 bases and J 2 bases, leaving 7 bases between the germline ends. Germline lookup yields CDR1 MGHRA and CDR2 YSYEKL. The CDR3 consists of 14 residues.